The 32 T cell receptor beta chains below all came from one sample that was sequenced in a study of blood T cell repertoires in COVID-19. Only in-frame clones appear in the TCRdb table, and some are missing; sequencing was by immunoSEQ multiplex PCR. The table records almost 300,000 clones, around nine tenths of them present only once. Sequenced input: peripheral blood. Source of these receptors: a man aged 70 or older with acute or convalescent COVID-19.

This clone was detected only once. The chain employs TRBV12-3 or TRBV12-4 and TRBJ1-1, with 8 nucleotides matching TRBD1. This CDR3 is 12 amino acids long. The V segment lost 6 bases and the J segment 9 bases; nucleotides outside the gene matches: 6. In DNA, the CDR3 is TGTGCCAGCAGATCCGACAGGGGCCAAGCTTTCTTT. This codes for CASRSDRGQAFF.

The chain employs TRBV20-1 and TRBJ1-1, with TRBD1 identical over 8 bases. The J segment lost 6 bases and the V segment lost 3 bases, leaving 9 bases of the junction unmatched. Germline V gene sequence: CDR1 DFQATT, CDR2 SNEGSKA (reference sequence). This CDR3 is 14 amino acids long. The CDR3 reads CSASRQGLRAEAFF. In DNA form, the CDR3 reads TGCAGTGCTAGTCGACAGGGGTTAAGGGCTGAAGCTTTCTTT.

DNA of the CDR3: TGTGCCAGCAGTCCCACTAGCCCCGCAGATACGCAGTATTTT. Its protein is CASSPTSPADTQYF. The chain uses TRBV2 and TRBJ2-3; TRBD2 is a possible D gene (6 bases). The germline V gene has CDR1 SNHLY and CDR2 FYNNEI. The CDR3 has 14 residues. V shed 5 bases and J shed 4 bases, with 13 bases lying between them.

This clone occurred once. The gene calls are TRBV28 and TRBJ1-1, with 7 bases lining up with TRBD1. Germline V CDR1 and CDR2: MDHEN, SYDVKM. Trimming removed 2 bases from V and 8 bases from J; junction bases left unmatched: 11. The CDR3 consists of 15 residues. The CDR3 reads CASSLNPGGGKEAFF. CDR3 nucleotide sequence: TGTGCCAGCAGTTTAAATCCAGGGGGTGGTAAGGAAGCTTTCTTT. Full variable domain (rest looked up from reference TRBV28 and TRBJ1-1): DVKVTQSSRYLVKRTGEKVFLECVQDMDHENMFWYRQDPGLGLRLIYFSYDVKMKEKGDIPEGYSVSREKKERFSLILESASTNQTSMYLCASSLNPGGGKEAFFGQGTRLTVV.

This clone has only one observation. This rearrangement joins TRBV11-2 to TRBJ2-5, with D maybe TRBD1 (6 bases). Trimming left V 2 bases short and J 1 base short, with 11 bases between. The germline CDR1 and CDR2 sequences are SGHAT and FQNNGV. This CDR3 comprises 15 residues. DNA for the CDR3: TGTGCCAGCAGCTTAATCTCGGACAGCCAAGAGACCCAGTACTTC. Its protein is CASSLISDSQETQYF.

V gene TRBV6-1 combines with J gene TRBJ1-1; possible D gene TRBD1, 5 bases. The germline V and J ends were trimmed by 3 bases and 0 bases, with 14 bases remaining between them. Germline V CDR1 and CDR2: MNHNS, SASEGT. The CDR3 length is 16 residues. The DNA of the CDR3 is TGTGCCAGCAGTGACCTGGGGAGGGGAATGAACACTGAAGCTTTCTTT. Its translation: CASSDLGRGMNTEAFF.

The genes are TRBV11-3 and TRBJ2-1; TRBD2 matches 13 bases. Germline V gene lookup returns CDR1 SGHNT and CDR2 YENEEA. The CDR3 is made up of 16 amino acids. Trimming cost V 1 base and J 6 bases; bases outside gene matches: 3. CDR3 in amino acids: CASSLVGTSGANEQFF. The CDR3 nucleotides read TGTGCCAGCAGCTTAGTTGGGACTAGCGGGGCCAATGAGCAGTTCTTC.

This chain joins TRBV12-3 or TRBV12-4 and TRBJ2-7, with TRBD1 identical over 7 bases. The CDR3 extends over 12 amino acids. V lost 5 bases to trimming and J lost 9 bases; unmatched junction nucleotides: 7. CDR3 sequence reads: CASSPRQGRQYF. The CDR3 DNA is TGTGCCAGCAGTCCCCGACAGGGAAGGCAGTACTTC.

The chain has TRBV7-3 and TRBJ2-3; 8 nucleotides line up with TRBD2. There are 15 residues in the CDR3. J gave up 3 bases and V 5 bases, and 7 bases lay outside the gene matches. The germline CDR1 and CDR2 sequences are SGHTA and FQGTGA. CDR3 in amino acids: CASSLLSGGTDTQYF. The CDR3, as DNA: TGTGCCAGCAGCCTACTGAGCGGGGGAACAGATACGCAGTATTTT.

The chain joins TRBV27 to TRBJ2-1; 13 bases align to TRBD2. CDR1 and CDR2 from the germline V gene are MNHEY and SMNVEV (reference sequence). The CDR3 loop spans 16 amino acids. J lost 6 bases, V lost 3 bases, and 5 bases had no gene match. CDR3 protein: CASSLPTSGGANEQFF. Written as DNA, the CDR3 is TGTGCCAGCAGTTTGCCTACTAGCGGGGGGGCCAATGAGCAGTTCTTC.

The chain has TRBV15 and TRBJ2-1; 10 nucleotides line up with TRBD1. The CDR3 extends over 12 amino acids. From germline, CDR1 is LNHNV and CDR2 YYDKDF (reference sequence). V shed 1 base and J 15 bases; nucleotides not matched to a gene: 3. CDR3 DNA sequence: TGTGCCACCAGCAGAGGGACAGGGGGTGGGTTCTTC. Encoded protein: CATSRGTGGGFF.

The rearrangement links TRBV4-3 to TRBJ2-3, with TRBD2 identical over 7 bases. Trimming at V came to 3 bases and at J to 4 bases, leaving 10 bases not matched to a gene. CDR1 LGHNA and CDR2 YSLEER come from the germline V gene. This CDR3 has 16 amino acids. For the CDR3, the DNA is TGCGCCAGCAGCCATGGTCGGGACTACCGATCAGATACGCAGTATTTT. The encoded protein is CASSHGRDYRSDTQYF.

The chain uses TRBV19 and TRBJ2-3; 8 bases are shared with TRBD2. Per germline, CDR1 LNHDA and CDR2 SQIVND (reference sequence). CDR3 length: 15 amino acids. The junction had 7 bases not matched to a gene; V was cut back by 4 bases and J by 4 bases. The CDR3 nucleotides are TGTGCCAGTAGTACCTACGGGGGGGCCGCAGATACGCAGTATTTT. This encodes CASSTYGGAADTQYF.

V and J are TRBV5-1 and TRBJ2-2; no reliable D call. Trimming removed 0 bases from V and 0 bases from J, with 3 bases in between. This CDR3 is 14 amino acids long. Germline V gene data show CDR1 as SGHRS and CDR2 as YFSETQ. The CDR3 here is CASSLEPNTGELFF. In DNA form, the CDR3 reads TGCGCCAGCAGCTTGGAGCCGAACACCGGGGAGCTGTTTTTT.

V usage is TRBV28 and J usage is TRBJ2-2; 9 bases map to TRBD1. The V segment lost 5 bases and the J segment 7 bases; nucleotides outside the gene matches: 11. Germline CDR1 MDHEN, CDR2 SYDVKM. The CDR3 loop spans 16 amino acids. The DNA of the CDR3 is TGTGCCAGCAGTGTGCTAGGGGGGACAGGGAGCGGGGAGCTGTTTTTT. Encoded protein: CASSVLGGTGSGELFF.

This chain joins TRBV28 and TRBJ1-4; 7 bases line up with TRBD1. With 8 bases clipped from V and 3 bases from J, the junction kept 9 bases outside the gene matches. The CDR3 extends over 15 amino acids. CDR1 and CDR2 (germline): MDHEN, SYDVKM. CDR3 nucleotide sequence: TGTGCCAGCCGCGACAGGGAAGGATCTAATGAAAAACTGTTTTTT. This codes for CASRDREGSNEKLFF.

The rearrangement joins TRBV7-2 to TRBJ2-1; no clear D gene. The CDR3 runs to 13 residues. Per germline, CDR1 SGHTA and CDR2 FQGNSA. Trimming removed 4 bases at V and 8 bases at J, with 12 bases between. The chain's CDR3 is CASSSTESHEQFF. CDR3 coding DNA: TGTGCCAGCAGCTCTACAGAGTCTCATGAGCAGTTCTTC.

The CDR3 nucleotides read TGTGCCAGTAGTATTACGAGAAACACCGGGGAGCTGTTTTTT. It is translated as CASSITRNTGELFF. This chain connects TRBV19 to TRBJ2-2; no clear D gene. Trimming removed 3 bases at V and 2 bases at J, with 7 bases between. Looked up from germline, CDR1 is LNHDA and CDR2 is SQIVND (reference sequence). The CDR3 runs 14 residues.

V is TRBV7-8 and J is TRBJ1-6, with 7 bases identical to TRBD1. In germline, CDR1 is SGHVS, CDR2 FQNEAQ. The CDR3 has 15 residues. V trimming: 1 base; J trimming: 7 bases; junction bases outside the gene matches: 4. The CDR3 sequence is CASSLDRGHNSPLHF. The CDR3 bases are TGTGCCAGCAGCTTAGACAGGGGTCACAATTCACCCCTCCACTTT.

The V and J genes are TRBV30 and TRBJ1-5, with D hard to call. From germline, CDR1 is GTSNPN and CDR2 SVGIG (reference sequence). The CDR3 has 14 amino acids. V was cut by 4 bases and J by 4 bases, with 14 bases left in between. CDR3 in DNA: TGTGCCTGGAACCCCTCGGGAAATAATCAGCCCCAGCATTTT. As protein: CAWNPSGNNQPQHF.

The genes are TRBV11-2 and TRBJ1-5; no reliable D call. CDR1 and CDR2 (germline): SGHAT, FQNNGV. Between the trimmed V and J ends, which lost 10 bases and 1 base, there was a span of 8 bases. This CDR3 has 12 amino acids. The CDR3, as DNA: TGTGCCACCAAACAGAGCAATCAGCCCCAGCATTTT. Protein sequence: CATKQSNQPQHF.

The genes are TRBV3-1 (or the pseudogene TRBV3-2) and TRBJ1-2; TRBD1 matches at 8 bases. V shed 1 base and J 7 bases; nucleotides not matched to a gene: 8. The CDR3 loop spans 15 amino acids. Germline loops: CDR1 LGHDT, CDR2 YNNKEL (reference sequence). In DNA, the CDR3 is TGTGCCAGCAGCCAAGGCACCCAGGGGGCGCGTGGCTACACCTTC. Translation: CASSQGTQGARGYTF.

The chain couples TRBV28 to TRBJ1-1; 9 nucleotides agree with TRBD1. V was clipped by 6 bases and J by 5 bases; unmatched bases: 4. CDR3 length equals 13 residues. Germline V CDR1 and CDR2: MDHEN, SYDVKM. DNA for the CDR3: TGTGCCAGCAGGGGGACAGGGTCAACTGAAGCTTTCTTT. Its protein product is CASRGTGSTEAFF.

This clone showed up just a few times. The rearrangement joins TRBV5-8 to TRBJ1-4; 8 positions agree with TRBD1. J gave up 1 base and V 4 bases, and 9 bases lay outside the gene matches. The CDR3 length is 17 residues. CDR1 and CDR2 (germline): SGHTS, YDEGEE. Here the CDR3 DNA reads TGTGCCAGCAGCCTGAGCCAGGGGGCACGAACTAATGAAAAACTGTTTTTT. It is translated as CASSLSQGARTNEKLFF.

CDR3 amino acids: CASSLGEGHSPLHF. The CDR3, as DNA: TGCGCCAGCAGCTTGGGGGAGGGTCATTCACCCCTCCACTTT. V gene TRBV5-1 combines with J gene TRBJ1-6; D is unclear. Germline V CDR1 and CDR2: SGHRS, YFSETQ. The CDR3 is 14 residues long. The V gene lost 0 bases and the J gene lost 8 bases, with 9 bases spanning the gap. The variable domain in full, with the rest retrieved from reference TRBV5-1 and TRBJ1-6, is KAGVTQTPRYLIKTRGQQVTLSCSPISGHRSVSWYQQTPGQGLQFLFEYFSETQRNKGNFPGRFSGRQFSNSRSEMNVSTLELGDSALYLCASSLGEGHSPLHFGNGTRLTVT.

The genes are TRBV3-1 (or the pseudogene TRBV3-2) and TRBJ2-3; possibly TRBD2 for D (5 bases). Trimming took 2 bases from V and 5 from J, leaving 11 bases between them. CDR3 size: 14 residues. The germline CDR1 and CDR2 sequences are LGHDT and YNNKEL (reference sequence). The CDR3 sequence is CASSQPGGVDTQYF. As DNA, the CDR3 is TGTGCCAGCAGCCAACCAGGAGGCGTAGATACGCAGTATTTT.

This clone was recorded once. This chain links TRBV19 with TRBJ1-5; the D is unclear. Per germline, CDR1 LNHDA and CDR2 SQIVND (reference sequence). Trimming left V 5 bases short and J 4 bases short, with 6 bases between. This CDR3 has 12 amino acids. The CDR3 coding sequence is TGTGCCAGTAGTGGGCTAAATCAGCCCCAGCATTTT. It specifies CASSGLNQPQHF.

The rearrangement links TRBV5-6 to TRBJ1-4, with 8 bases identical to TRBD1. The CDR3 spans 16 residues. V shed 4 bases, J shed 8 bases, and the junction held 13 bases outside the gene matches. CDR1 and CDR2 from the germline V gene are SGHDT and YYEEEE. Written as DNA, the CDR3 is TGTGCCAGCAGCCCCCTTGGACAGGGAACGGGGGAAAAACTGTTTTTT. As protein: CASSPLGQGTGEKLFF.

This clone was seen once. V gene TRBV2 combines with J gene TRBJ1-5; 8 bases line up with TRBD1. The CDR3 runs 17 residues. The germline V gene encodes CDR1 SNHLY and CDR2 FYNNEI. V lost 1 base, J lost 5 bases, and 10 bases stayed unmatched. CDR3 sequence reads: CASSEGQGAVVYQPQHF. DNA of the CDR3: TGTGCCAGCAGTGAAGGCCAGGGGGCAGTGGTATATCAGCCCCAGCATTTT. The full variable domain, completed using reference TRBV2 and TRBJ1-5, is EPEVTQTPSHQVTQMGQEVILRCVPISNHLYFYWYRQILGQKVEFLVSFYNNEISEKSEIFDDQFSVERPDGSNFTLKIRSTKLEDSAMYFCASSEGQGAVVYQPQHFGDGTRLSIL.

Here the CDR3 reads CASSQDRGVNNQPQHF. The CDR3, as DNA: TGTGCCAGCAGCCAAGATCGGGGAGTTAACAATCAGCCCCAGCATTTT. The chain has TRBV3-1 (or the pseudogene TRBV3-2) and TRBJ1-5; D gene uncertain. There are 16 residues in the CDR3. Looked up from germline, CDR1 is LGHDT and CDR2 is YNNKEL (reference sequence). The V end was cut by 0 bases, the J end by 3 bases, with 12 bases between.

The J gene is TRBJ2-7, the V gene TRBV5-6; 14 bases are shared with TRBD2. Unmatched junction bases numbered 15, after V lost 4 bases and J lost 6 bases. The CDR3 runs to 18 residues. Germline loops: CDR1 SGHDT, CDR2 YYEEEE. The CDR3 here is CASSPGRLGGLAGAEQYF. As DNA, the CDR3 is TGTGCCAGCAGCCCCGGGCGGCTGGGGGGACTAGCGGGAGCCGAGCAGTACTTC.

V gene TRBV28 combines with J gene TRBJ2-5, with a weak D call TRBD1 (6 bases). V shed 5 bases and J shed 9 bases, with 22 bases lying between them. The CDR3 contains 15 residues. Germline assignment: CDR1 MDHEN and CDR2 SYDVKM. The CDR3 loop is CASSLPDSASRAQYF. CDR3 nucleotide sequence: TGTGCCAGCAGTCTCCCGGACAGCGCAAGTCGAGCCCAGTACTTC.